The clone carrying this TCR beta chain appeared a few times. Its antigen is as yet unknown. Germline CDR1 is SGHKS and CDR2 is YYEKEE (reference sequence). The length of the CDR3 is 15 residues. V lost 4 bases and J 0 bases, leaving 13 bases between the germline ends. This entry belongs to a study of OX40 agonist ivuxolimab in advanced cancers. The overall study: Ivuxolimab is an agonistic anti-OX40 (CD134) antibody, and patients were treated with it. Participants averaged approximately 65 years of age (range about 23 to 80) and were around 83% male. Study findings and constraints: Certain nonresponders likewise exhibited a low normalized T-cell clonal expansion. The antigens recognized by the expanded peripheral T cells, that is their antigen specificity, were not determined.

Clones were read by immunoSEQ multiplex PCR, and TCRdb kept only the in-frame ones, dropping some. Among 50,000 to 60,000 clones listed, approximately 82% were seen once. The V call is TRBV5-5, the J call TRBJ1-2, with a possible D match to TRBD1 (5 bases). This material consisted of CD4+ or CD8+ T cells sorted from blood, taken in a trial of the OX40 agonist ivuxolimab. The source is an adult with an advanced solid tumor such as melanoma, head and neck, liver or kidney cancer. The CDR3 DNA is TGTGCCAGCAGCAAAGACAGACAACCTAACTATGGCTACACCTTC. Translation gives CASSKDRQPNYGYTF.